This is a list of T cell receptor beta chains from one sample in a study of blood T cell repertoires in COVID-19. Only in-frame clones appear in the TCRdb table, and some are missing; sequencing was by immunoSEQ multiplex PCR. The sample has about 290,000 clones, approximately 91% seen once. The sequenced sample consisted of PBMCs or T cells enriched from blood (not recorded which). All receptors derive from a middle-aged woman who had recovered from COVID-19. Both conserved end residues are part of each CDR3. The D gene is left open where the match is weak. The listing skips clone size in some rows; elsewhere it reads once, few, many or a size class.

CDR3nt: TGTGCCAGCAGTAAAGTCGATGAGCAGTTCTTC
CDR3aa: CASSKVDEQFF
abundance: -
j_gene: TRBJ2-1
v_gene: TRBV2
len: 11
d_gene: -

CDR3nt: TGTGCCAGCAGCATTAGGCCCACAGGACCCACTGAAGCTTTCTTT
CDR3aa: CASSIRPTGPTEAFF
abundance: -
j_gene: TRBJ1-1
v_gene: TRBV7-3
len: 15
d_gene: -

CDR3nt: TGTGCCAGCTCACCACAGGGGGACAAGAGGGATTCACCCCTCCACTTT
CDR3aa: CASSPQGDKRDSPLHF
abundance: -
j_gene: TRBJ1-6
v_gene: TRBV18
len: 16
d_gene: -

CDR3nt: TGTGCCAGCTCACCCCGAGGGGTGACAGGGGTGAACACTGAAGCTTTCTTT
CDR3aa: CASSPRGVTGVNTEAFF
abundance: -
j_gene: TRBJ1-1
v_gene: TRBV18
len: 17
d_gene: TRBD1

CDR3nt: TGTGCCAGCAGCGTATCGGCTGGAAACACCATATATTTT
CDR3aa: CASSVSAGNTIYF
abundance: -
j_gene: TRBJ1-3
v_gene: TRBV9
len: 13
d_gene: -

CDR3nt: TGTGCCAGCAGTCGAAGCTTGGGACTAACCCCCACCGGGGAGCTGTTTTTT
CDR3aa: CASSRSLGLTPTGELFF
abundance: -
j_gene: TRBJ2-2
v_gene: TRBV7-9
len: 17
d_gene: TRBD2

CDR3nt: TGTGCCACCAGCAGGGGAGAGGGCACCGGGGAGCTGTTTTTT
CDR3aa: CATSRGEGTGELFF
abundance: -
j_gene: TRBJ2-2
v_gene: TRBV15
len: 14
d_gene: -

CDR3nt: TGTGCCAGCAGCTTAGGACAGGGAAGGAACTATGGCTACACCTTC
CDR3aa: CASSLGQGRNYGYTF
abundance: -
j_gene: TRBJ1-2
v_gene: TRBV7-9
len: 15
d_gene: TRBD1

CDR3nt: TGTGCCAGCAGTTCTCCGGGACAGGGGACGACGAAGAACATTCAGTACTTC
CDR3aa: CASSSPGQGTTKNIQYF
abundance: -
j_gene: TRBJ2-4
v_gene: TRBV27
len: 17
d_gene: TRBD1

CDR3nt: TGTGCCATCAGTGACCGACAGGGCTCCCACGAGCAGTACTTC
CDR3aa: CAISDRQGSHEQYF
abundance: -
j_gene: TRBJ2-7
v_gene: TRBV10-3
len: 14
d_gene: TRBD1

CDR3nt: TGTGCCAGCAGCAGCCGTCTCGGGAACACTGAAGCTTTCTTT
CDR3aa: CASSSRLGNTEAFF
abundance: -
j_gene: TRBJ1-1
v_gene: TRBV7-2
len: 14
d_gene: -

CDR3nt: TGCAGTGCTAGTCATCCTAGCGGGGAGACCCAGTACTTC
CDR3aa: CSASHPSGETQYF
abundance: -
j_gene: TRBJ2-5
v_gene: TRBV20-1
len: 13
d_gene: TRBD2

CDR3nt: TGTGCCAGCTCCGGACCGGGACAGGGCTACGAGCAGTACTTC
CDR3aa: CASSGPGQGYEQYF
abundance: -
j_gene: TRBJ2-7
v_gene: TRBV18
len: 14
d_gene: TRBD1

CDR3nt: TGTGCCAGCAGGAGACAGGATGCGGGCTCCTACGAGCAGTACTTC
CDR3aa: CASRRQDAGSYEQYF
abundance: -
j_gene: TRBJ2-7
v_gene: TRBV5-4
len: 15
d_gene: -

CDR3nt: TGTGCCAGCAGTGATCCCTACCGGGACAGGGACCACGAGCAGTACTTC
CDR3aa: CASSDPYRDRDHEQYF
abundance: -
j_gene: TRBJ2-7
v_gene: TRBV25-1
len: 16
d_gene: TRBD1

CDR3nt: TGTGCCAGCACCCCGAGGGCGGGGGGCACAGATACGCAGTATTTT
CDR3aa: CASTPRAGGTDTQYF
abundance: once
j_gene: TRBJ2-3
v_gene: TRBV9
len: 15
d_gene: TRBD2

CDR3nt: TGTGCCAGCAGCCCTAGACAGGGATATAGAGGCTACACCTTC
CDR3aa: CASSPRQGYRGYTF
abundance: -
j_gene: TRBJ1-2
v_gene: TRBV3-1/TRBV3-2
len: 14
d_gene: TRBD1

CDR3nt: TGTGCCTGGAATATACTACAGGGGGACACTGAAGCTTTCTTT
CDR3aa: CAWNILQGDTEAFF
abundance: -
j_gene: TRBJ1-1
v_gene: TRBV30
len: 14
d_gene: TRBD1

CDR3nt: TGCGCCAGCAGCACAGGACGGGGAGGGGCTGAAGCTTTCTTT
CDR3aa: CASSTGRGGAEAFF
abundance: -
j_gene: TRBJ1-1
v_gene: TRBV5-1
len: 14
d_gene: -

CDR3nt: TGTGCCAGCAGCCAAGAACTGGGCGACGAGCAGTACTTC
CDR3aa: CASSQELGDEQYF
abundance: -
j_gene: TRBJ2-7
v_gene: TRBV14
len: 13
d_gene: -

CDR3nt: TGTGCCAGCAGCTTATCGGTTAGCACAGATACGCAGTATTTT
CDR3aa: CASSLSVSTDTQYF
abundance: -
j_gene: TRBJ2-3
v_gene: TRBV7-2
len: 14
d_gene: -

CDR3nt: TGTGCCAGCAGTTACTCGTACACAGGGGGGTCTGAAAAACTGTTTTTT
CDR3aa: CASSYSYTGGSEKLFF
abundance: -
j_gene: TRBJ1-4
v_gene: TRBV6-6
len: 16
d_gene: TRBD1

CDR3nt: TGTGCCAGCAGATTCGTGAGGGACATCACTAATGAAAAACTGTTTTTT
CDR3aa: CASRFVRDITNEKLFF
abundance: -
j_gene: TRBJ1-4
v_gene: TRBV11-2
len: 16
d_gene: -

CDR3nt: TGTGCCAGCAGTTACATAGGGGATAGCAATCAGCCCCAGCATTTT
CDR3aa: CASSYIGDSNQPQHF
abundance: -
j_gene: TRBJ1-5
v_gene: TRBV6-5
len: 15
d_gene: -

CDR3nt: TGTGCCAGCAGCTTCGGCAGAGAGGGTCCTAACTATGGCTACACCTTC
CDR3aa: CASSFGREGPNYGYTF
abundance: -
j_gene: TRBJ1-2
v_gene: TRBV5-4
len: 16
d_gene: -

CDR3nt: TGTGCCAGCAGTGGAGGTAACTATGGCTACACCTTC
CDR3aa: CASSGGNYGYTF
abundance: -
j_gene: TRBJ1-2
v_gene: TRBV2
len: 12
d_gene: -

CDR3nt: TGTGCCAGCAGCTTCCTGGACACCTCGAACTATGGCTACACCTTC
CDR3aa: CASSFLDTSNYGYTF
abundance: -
j_gene: TRBJ1-2
v_gene: TRBV5-5
len: 15
d_gene: -

CDR3nt: TGTGCCAGCAGCCCGACTCCATCGACCTACGAGCAGTACTTC
CDR3aa: CASSPTPSTYEQYF
abundance: -
j_gene: TRBJ2-7
v_gene: TRBV5-4
len: 14
d_gene: -

CDR3nt: TGTGCCAGCAGCCATTTGACAGGTCGGGGTCAGCCCCAGCATTTT
CDR3aa: CASSHLTGRGQPQHF
abundance: -
j_gene: TRBJ1-5
v_gene: TRBV4-2
len: 15
d_gene: -

CDR3nt: TGTGCCAGCAGCCCTCCGGGACAGGGCTGGTATGGCTACACCTTC
CDR3aa: CASSPPGQGWYGYTF
abundance: once
j_gene: TRBJ1-2
v_gene: TRBV14
len: 15
d_gene: TRBD1

CDR3nt: TGTGCCAGCAGCGCCTCAACGGGAAATGTCGGAATCGGAACCCAGTACTTC
CDR3aa: CASSASTGNVGIGTQYF
abundance: many
j_gene: TRBJ2-5
v_gene: TRBV7-6
len: 17
d_gene: -

CDR3nt: TGTGCCAGTCGTAAAACAGGGGAGGAGAGGGAGCAGTACTTC
CDR3aa: CASRKTGEEREQYF
abundance: -
j_gene: TRBJ2-7
v_gene: TRBV19
len: 14
d_gene: -

CDR3nt: TGTGCCAGCAGCCCGAAACAGGGGGGCTATGGCTACACCTTC
CDR3aa: CASSPKQGGYGYTF
abundance: few
j_gene: TRBJ1-2
v_gene: TRBV6-5
len: 14
d_gene: TRBD1

CDR3nt: TGTGCCAGTAGCCTGGGGGGGCCGGGGGTGAACACTGAAGCTTTCTTT
CDR3aa: CASSLGGPGVNTEAFF
abundance: -
j_gene: TRBJ1-1
v_gene: TRBV19
len: 16
d_gene: -

CDR3nt: TGTGCCAGCAGCCTAGGACAGGCGGGAACTAGCTACACCTTC
CDR3aa: CASSLGQAGTSYTF
abundance: -
j_gene: TRBJ1-2
v_gene: TRBV5-6
len: 14
d_gene: TRBD1

CDR3nt: TGTGCCAGCAGTGGTCCGGACACCGTCCGAGTGGGAAACATTCAGTACTTC
CDR3aa: CASSGPDTVRVGNIQYF
abundance: once
j_gene: TRBJ2-4
v_gene: TRBV6-1
len: 17
d_gene: -

CDR3nt: TGTGCCAGCAGCCCACTTCTGGCAGTGGGCATCAACGAGCAGTACTTC
CDR3aa: CASSPLLAVGINEQYF
abundance: -
j_gene: TRBJ2-7
v_gene: TRBV11-2
len: 16
d_gene: -